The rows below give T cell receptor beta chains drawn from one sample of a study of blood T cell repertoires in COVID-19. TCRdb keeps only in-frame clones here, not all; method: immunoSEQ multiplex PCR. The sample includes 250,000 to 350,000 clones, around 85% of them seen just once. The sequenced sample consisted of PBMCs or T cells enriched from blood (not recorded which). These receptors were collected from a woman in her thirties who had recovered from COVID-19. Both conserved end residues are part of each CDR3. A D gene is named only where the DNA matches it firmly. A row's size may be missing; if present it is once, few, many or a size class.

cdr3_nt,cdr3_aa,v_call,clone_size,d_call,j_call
TGTGCCAGCAGCCACATAGCGTCCGAAAACATTCAGTACTTC,CASSHIASENIQYF,TRBV4-2,.,.,TRBJ2-4
TGTGCCAGCAGTGAATATTGGCACGAGCAGTACTTC,CASSEYWHEQYF,TRBV25-1,.,.,TRBJ2-7
TGTGCCAGCAGCTTAGTCCGACAGGGTGATTTGGGCAATCAGCCCCAGCATTTT,CASSLVRQGDLGNQPQHF,TRBV7-9,.,TRBD1,TRBJ1-5
TGTGCCAGCAGCTTGTCGTCGCCCCTCCACTTT,CASSLSSPLHF,TRBV5-8,.,.,TRBJ1-6
TGCGCCAGCAGCCAAGAGCCAGGGAACTCTGGAAACACCATATATTTT,CASSQEPGNSGNTIYF,TRBV4-1,once,.,TRBJ1-3
TGTGCCAGCAGCTTGGTAGTGGGGCCGGCGGTAGCTGAAGCTTTCTTT,CASSLVVGPAVAEAFF,TRBV5-4,.,.,TRBJ1-1
TGTGCCAGCAGCCAAGACGCCAGGGCCCGCCTGCGCACAGATACGCAGTATTTT,CASSQDARARLRTDTQYF,TRBV3-1/TRBV3-2,.,.,TRBJ2-3
TGTGCCTGGAGTACCGACGGCCCCAGGGATCAGCCCCAGCATTTT,CAWSTDGPRDQPQHF,TRBV30,.,.,TRBJ1-5
TGCGCCAGCAGCTTGGACGCGGGTCAGCCCCAGCATTTT,CASSLDAGQPQHF,TRBV5-1,.,.,TRBJ1-5
TGTGCCAGCAGGTCATGGACAGACAATCAGCCCCAGCATTTT,CASRSWTDNQPQHF,TRBV28,.,.,TRBJ1-5
TGTGCCAGTACTGCCCGTCCCGGGACAGGGCCGGGGACCTATGGCTACACCTTC,CASTARPGTGPGTYGYTF,TRBV19,few,TRBD1,TRBJ1-2
TGTGCCAGCAAAGATGGCAGGGGGCCCTTGAATGGCTACACCTTC,CASKDGRGPLNGYTF,TRBV28,.,TRBD1,TRBJ1-2
TGTGCCAGCAGCTTAGCCCAGGGGGAGACTGAAGCTTTCTTT,CASSLAQGETEAFF,TRBV7-9,.,TRBD1,TRBJ1-1
TGCAGCGTTGAAGATGCGGGAGTAATTACCGGGGAGCTGTTTTTT,CSVEDAGVITGELFF,TRBV29-1,.,TRBD2,TRBJ2-2
TGCAGCGTCCAGGCAGGGCACTTC,CSVQAGHF,TRBV29-1,.,.,TRBJ1-2
TGTGCCTGGGACCGGGACAGGGCACCGAACACTGAAGCTTTCTTT,CAWDRDRAPNTEAFF,TRBV30,.,TRBD1,TRBJ1-1
TGTGCCAGCAGTTTAAGGCGGGAAGGGCGGGGAAACACCATATATTTT,CASSLRREGRGNTIYF,TRBV28,.,.,TRBJ1-3
TGTGCCAGCAGCCCTGGACGGGAAGGGACTGAAGCTTTCTTT,CASSPGREGTEAFF,TRBV5-4,.,.,TRBJ1-1
TGTGCCAGCTCACCAACTTTTTCAGTTGGGCAGCTGCCCGGGGAGCTGTTTTTT,CASSPTFSVGQLPGELFF,TRBV18,.,.,TRBJ2-2